Each of the 30 T cell receptor beta chains below was sequenced from the same sample in a study of identical twins. MiXCR, run by TCRdb on the 5' RACE reads, gives a single entry per CDR3 protein. The data contain around 670,000 distinct CDR3 sequences, over 5% of them singletons. Input material: naive T cells sorted from blood. The receptors shown here come from a man aged 18 to 29 in good health.

The gene calls are TRBV4-2 and TRBJ1-1; D not certain. Trimming pared 1 base from V and 1 base from J, leaving 7 bases between. This CDR3 comprises 14 residues. The germline V gene has CDR1 LGHNA and CDR2 YNFKEQ. In DNA, the CDR3 is TGTGCCAGCAGCCAAGGGGAAAGGAACACTGAAGCTTTCTTT. Its protein product is CASSQGERNTEAFF.

The V and J genes are TRBV20-1 and TRBJ1-2, with TRBD1 as a possible D gene (6 bases). CDR3 length: 14 residues. Trimming removed 6 bases at V and 4 bases at J, with 18 bases between. In germline, CDR1 is DFQATT, CDR2 SNEGSKA (reference sequence). CDR3 bases: TGCAGTGCCCCCGGGACAACTCGAGGCTATGGCTACACCTTC. Translating it yields CSAPGTTRGYGYTF.

This clonotype was found many times. The rearrangement uses TRBV5-1 and TRBJ1-1; D gene unclear. The CDR3 length is 15 residues. Germline-derived CDR1 and CDR2 are SGHRS and YFSETQ. Trimming stripped 0 bases from V and 3 bases from J, with 12 bases between. The CDR3 spells CASSLGGREDTEAFF. The CDR3 DNA is TGCGCCAGCAGCTTGGGAGGGAGAGAAGACACTGAAGCTTTCTTT. The variable domain in full, completed from reference TRBV5-1 and TRBJ1-1, reads KAGVTQTPRYLIKTRGQQVTLSCSPISGHRSVSWYQQTPGQGLQFLFEYFSETQRNKGNFPGRFSGRQFSNSRSEMNVSTLELGDSALYLCASSLGGREDTEAFFGQGTRLTVV.

This rearrangement joins TRBV6-2 or TRBV6-3 to TRBJ1-5; D gene ambiguous. V lost 3 bases to trimming and J lost 2 bases, with 8 bases between them. This CDR3 is 14 amino acids long. Germline CDR1 is MNHEY and CDR2 is SVGEGT. The CDR3 loop is CASSYNGRNQPQHF. The CDR3 DNA reads as TGTGCCAGCAGTTATAACGGCCGCAATCAGCCCCAGCATTTT.

This clonotype was seen a handful of times. The gene calls are TRBV5-6 and TRBJ2-5, with TRBD2 identical over 9 bases. Germline loops: CDR1 SGHDT, CDR2 YYEEEE. This CDR3 is built from 17 residues. Unmatched junction bases numbered 17, after V lost 5 bases and J lost 6 bases. The CDR3 loop reads CASRPYGAGGEEKTQYF. The CDR3 DNA reads as TGTGCCAGCAGGCCATATGGGGCGGGAGGGGAAGAAAAGACCCAGTACTTC.

This chain connects TRBV5-1 to TRBJ1-3; D is undetermined. This CDR3 is built from 15 residues. Germline V gene data show CDR1 as SGHRS and CDR2 as YFSETQ. Trimming removed 4 bases at V and 4 bases at J, with 15 bases between. As DNA, the CDR3 is TGCGCCAGCAGCCCGCGGGTTATGGGGGGAAACACCATATATTTT. This sequence encodes CASSPRVMGGNTIYF.

At least ten counts were recorded for this clonotype. The chain carries TRBV12-3 or TRBV12-4 and TRBJ2-1; D gene ambiguous. This CDR3 has 11 residues. Between the trimmed V and J ends, which lost 7 bases and 6 bases, there was a span of 7 bases. This CDR3 reads CASTTLNEQFF. CDR3 bases: TGTGCCAGCACCACCCTCAATGAGCAGTTCTTC.

This clonotype was picked up many times. This chain uses TRBV4-3 with TRBJ2-3, with 9 bases lining up with TRBD2. The CDR3 contains 18 residues. Per the germline V gene, CDR1 is LGHNA and CDR2 is YSLEER. V lost 0 bases, J lost 4 bases, and 11 bases stayed unmatched. The CDR3, as DNA: TGCGCCAGCAGCCAAGATCATGGCGGGAGGGCCTTCGCAGATACGCAGTATTTT. This sequence encodes CASSQDHGGRAFADTQYF.

This clonotype has at least ten counts. This chain connects TRBV10-3 to TRBJ2-7, with D possibly called TRBD1 or TRBD2 (5 bases each). V lost 6 bases to trimming and J lost 6 bases, with 12 bases between them. From germline, CDR1 is ENHRY and CDR2 SYGVKD. The CDR3 loop spans 12 amino acids. This chain's CDR3 is CAIRAGTGEQYV. In nucleotides, the CDR3 is TGTGCCATCAGAGCTGGGACGGGCGAGCAGTACGTC.

Ten or more counts support this clonotype. This chain connects TRBV15 to TRBJ2-2; no clear D. This CDR3 is built from 16 residues. V shed 1 base and J shed 0 bases, with 9 bases lying between them. The germline V gene has CDR1 LNHNV and CDR2 YYDKDF (reference sequence). The CDR3 DNA sequence: TGTGCCACCAGCAGAGTCATTATCGCGAACACCGGGGAGCTGTTTTTT. It is translated as CATSRVIIANTGELFF.

This clonotype has ten or more counts. V gene TRBV14 combines with J gene TRBJ2-1; perhaps D is TRBD1 or TRBD2 (6 bases each). This CDR3 is 16 amino acids long. CDR1 SGHDN and CDR2 FVKESK come from the germline V gene. V was trimmed by 1 base and J by 8 bases, leaving 18 bases between them. The CDR3 protein is CASSQVRGVILDEQFF. The CDR3 DNA reads as TGTGCCAGCAGCCAAGTGAGGGGGGTTATCTTGGATGAGCAGTTCTTC.

At least ten counts were recorded for this clonotype. The genes are TRBV20-1 and TRBJ2-1; D unclear. This CDR3 has 13 amino acids. The V gene's germline CDR1 is DFQATT and CDR2 SNEGSKA (reference sequence). V was shortened by 4 bases and J by 0 bases, with 7 bases between the two germline ends. CDR3 sequence: CSATDNSYNEQFF. Written as DNA, the CDR3 is TGCAGTGCTACTGACAACTCCTACAATGAGCAGTTCTTC.

The sample holds a few counts of this clonotype. This sequence joins TRBV12-3 or TRBV12-4 and TRBJ1-2; tentatively, D is TRBD1 (6 bases). Trimming cost V 4 bases and J 9 bases, with 15 bases left between them. The CDR3 consists of 13 residues. The DNA of the CDR3 is TGTGCCAGCAGTTCCGGACAGTCAACACGCTACACCTTC. It is translated as CASSSGQSTRYTF.

This clonotype was seen repeatedly, ten times or more. The chain has TRBV4-2 and TRBJ2-7, with D perhaps TRBD1 (5 bases). V was cut by 1 base and J by 2 bases, with 9 bases left in between. Germline V gene data show CDR1 as LGHNA and CDR2 as YNFKEQ. The CDR3 contains 14 residues. The CDR3 protein is CASSQAGPAYEQYF. As DNA, the CDR3 is TGTGCCAGCAGCCAAGCAGGGCCCGCCTACGAGCAGTACTTC.

V is TRBV25-1 and J is TRBJ2-4; D may correspond to TRBD1 or TRBD2 (5 bases each). The CDR3 covers 14 residues. CDR1 and CDR2 from the germline V gene are MGHDK and SYGVNS. The V end was cut by 7 bases, the J end by 1 base, with 11 bases between. CDR3 protein: CASNGGGAKNIQYF. In nucleotides, the CDR3 is TGTGCCAGCAATGGTGGGGGTGCCAAAAACATTCAGTACTTC.

Ten or more counts support this clonotype. This chain connects TRBV10-3 to TRBJ1-1, with D hard to call. Deletions cut 4 bases from V and 5 bases from J, with 11 bases between. The CDR3 has 13 residues. Germline values: CDR1 ENHRY, CDR2 SYGVKD. Here the CDR3 DNA reads TGTGCCATCAGTGCTGCCGGGCCAACTGAAGCTTTCTTT. Its protein is CAISAAGPTEAFF.

As to this clonotype: A read error may explain this, as a much larger clone is one base away. This rearrangement joins TRBV7-2 to TRBJ1-1; D remains unclear. Looked up from germline, CDR1 is SGHTA and CDR2 is FQGNSA. The CDR3 runs 12 residues. CDR3 sequence (DNA): TGTGCCAGCAGCCATCCTAACACTGAAGCTTACTTT. It specifies CASSHPNTEAYF.

The chain recombines TRBV14 with TRBJ2-1; 16 nucleotides agree with TRBD2. J was trimmed by 2 bases and V by 4 bases; bases with no gene match: 8. The CDR3 is made up of 19 amino acids. CDR1 and CDR2 (germline): SGHDN, FVKESK. CDR3 amino acids: CASSPGLAGGPGPYNEQFF. Here the CDR3 DNA reads TGTGCCAGCAGCCCGGGACTAGCGGGAGGGCCTGGCCCCTACAATGAGCAGTTCTTC.

At least ten counts were recorded for this clonotype. The CDR3 DNA reads TGCAGTGCGAGTCGGACAGGCATCGGCACAGATACGCAGTATTTT. Translated, it gives CSASRTGIGTDTQYF. V is TRBV20-1 and J is TRBJ2-3, with TRBD1 identical over 7 bases. Trimming at V came to 6 bases and at J to 1 base, leaving 10 bases not matched to a gene. The CDR3 totals 15 residues. Germline CDR1 and CDR2: DFQATT and SNEGSKA (reference sequence).

This clonotype was found once. A much larger clone sits a single nucleotide away, making a read error possible. The J gene is TRBJ2-7, the V gene TRBV29-1, with 10 bases identical to TRBD2. CDR3 length: 13 residues. Germline CDR1 SQVTM, CDR2 ANQGSEA. CDR3 region: CRESGRASYEQYF. The CDR3 DNA follows: TGCAGAGAGAGCGGGAGGGCCTCCTACGAGCAGTACTTC.

This clonotype has more than one count but fewer than ten. The rearrangement joins TRBV5-6 to TRBJ1-3; no firm D call. Germline-derived CDR1 and CDR2 are SGHDT and YYEEEE. The CDR3 is made up of 15 amino acids. Trimming removed 4 bases at V and 0 bases at J, with 11 bases between. CDR3 sequence reads: CASSADVGSGNTIYF. As DNA, the CDR3 is TGTGCCAGCAGCGCGGACGTAGGCTCTGGAAACACCATATATTTT.

This clonotype was counted ten times or more. The chain couples TRBV5-6 to TRBJ2-3, with TRBD2 as a possible D gene (6 bases). The CDR3 totals 13 residues. Germline lookup yields CDR1 SGHDT and CDR2 YYEEEE. Trimming cost V 5 bases and J 7 bases, with 14 bases left between them. Here the CDR3 DNA reads TGTGCCAGCAGTTTATCACTAGCAAATACGCAGTATTTT. Translation gives CASSLSLANTQYF.

This chain connects TRBV7-8 to TRBJ2-1, with TRBD2 matching over 7 bases. CDR1 and CDR2 from the germline V gene are SGHVS and FQNEAQ. This CDR3 is built from 16 residues. Trimming at V came to 4 bases and at J to 2 bases, leaving 8 bases not matched to a gene. CDR3 in amino acids: CASSSAAGDTYNEQFF. CDR3 coding DNA: TGTGCCAGCAGCTCGGCGGCGGGAGACACCTACAATGAGCAGTTCTTC.

The sample holds many counts of this clonotype. This chain connects TRBV12-3 or TRBV12-4 to TRBJ2-5, with a tentative D call TRBD1 (6 bases). Between the trimmed V and J ends, which lost 6 bases and 3 bases, there was a span of 14 bases. CDR3 length: 14 amino acids. The CDR3 here is CASRRQDGEETQYF. CDR3 sequence (DNA): TGTGCCAGCAGGAGACAGGATGGAGAAGAGACCCAGTACTTC.

This chain joins TRBV6-2 or TRBV6-3 and TRBJ2-1, with D uncertain. Trimming removed 7 bases at V and 8 bases at J, with 12 bases between. Germline V gene sequence: CDR1 MNHEY, CDR2 SVGEGT. This CDR3 spans 12 amino acids. The CDR3 sequence is CASNQRVDEQFF. The CDR3 DNA is TGTGCCAGCAACCAAAGAGTGGATGAGCAGTTCTTC.

The sample holds many counts of this clonotype. This chain links TRBV5-1 with TRBJ1-3; tentatively, D is TRBD1 (5 bases). This CDR3 comprises 15 residues. Trimming left V 0 bases short and J 1 base short, with 8 bases between. Germline lookup yields CDR1 SGHRS and CDR2 YFSETQ. DNA of the CDR3: TGCGCCAGCAGCTTGGAGGGGCTTTCTGGAAACACCATATATTTT. Amino acid sequence: CASSLEGLSGNTIYF.

Turning to this clonotype: One end of the junction fails to match germline, which may point to a read error. The V call is TRBV7-2, the J call TRBJ1-6; 7 bases fit TRBD1. Germline V gene lookup returns CDR1 SGHTA and CDR2 FQGNSA. The CDR3 runs to 17 residues. CDR3 DNA: TGTGCCAGCAGCTTAGCTATGGGACAGTACTTGAATTCACCCCTCGACTTT. Translation gives CASSLAMGQYLNSPLDF.

Ten or more counts support this clonotype. The chain has TRBV29-1 and TRBJ2-1; TRBD2 might be the D (6 bases). The germline V gene has CDR1 SQVTM and CDR2 ANQGSEA. With 5 bases removed from V and 8 bases from J, the gap between germline ends came to 13 bases. The CDR3 sequence is 12 residues long. The CDR3 region has the DNA TGCAGCGTTTCCCAGGGAGGCGATGAGCAGTTCTTC. This gives the protein CSVSQGGDEQFF.

This clonotype was found many times. The CDR3 reads CASRPPSDTQYF. CDR3 nucleotides: TGTGCCAGCAGGCCTCCTAGTGATACGCAGTATTTT. The chain has TRBV12-3 or TRBV12-4 and TRBJ2-3; D is unclear. V gave up 6 bases and J gave up 6 bases, with 10 bases separating them. The CDR3 sequence is 12 residues long.

This clonotype was recorded a few times. The DNA for the CDR3 is TGCAGCGTAGTGCAGGGGGGAATCCAAGAGACCCAGTACTTC. It codes for CSVVQGGIQETQYF. J is TRBJ2-5 and V is TRBV29-1, with a possible D match to TRBD1 (7 bases). The CDR3 length is 14 residues. Germline assignment: CDR1 SQVTM and CDR2 ANQGSEA. Trimming removed 6 bases from V and 1 base from J, with 15 bases in between.